This entry lists 25 T cell receptor beta chains sequenced from one sample in a study of shared clonotypes between healthy human individuals. Generated by immunoSEQ multiplex PCR, the TCRdb table keeps only in-frame clones and is missing some. Seen here are a few million clones, approximately 95% observed once, and the top ten hold roughly 0.13%. Sequencing input: naive CD4+ T cells sorted from blood. Stated subset: CD45RA+ positively selected. The receptors come from a man younger than 30 in good health.

In DNA form, the CDR3 reads TGTGCCAGCAGTTTATCGGGGGCACAGAACACTGAAGCTTTCTTT. Translating gives CASSLSGAQNTEAFF. The J gene is TRBJ1-1, the V gene TRBV27; tentatively, D is TRBD1 (6 bases). The V end lost 0 bases, the J end lost 1 base, and 9 bases lay between the germline ends. Looked up from germline, CDR1 is MNHEY and CDR2 is SMNVEV (reference sequence). The CDR3 has 15 amino acids.

As DNA, the CDR3 is TGCGCCAGCAGCCGGACAGGGAGCACTGAAGCTTTCTTT. Its protein is CASSRTGSTEAFF. The V call is TRBV5-1, the J call TRBJ1-1, with TRBD1 identical over 8 bases. V lost 4 bases and J lost 4; bases outside the gene matches: 3. Germline V CDR1 and CDR2: SGHRS, YFSETQ. CDR3 length equals 13 residues.

The chain uses TRBV7-2 and TRBJ2-2, with D perhaps matching TRBD1 or TRBD2 (6 bases each). V shed 5 bases and J shed 13 bases, with 17 bases lying between them. The CDR3 contains 13 residues. CDR1 and CDR2 (germline): SGHTA, FQGNSA. CDR3 nucleotide sequence: TGTGCCAGCAGCCCAGGGGCGGGGACACGGCTGTTTTTT. Translation: CASSPGAGTRLFF.

The chain is built from TRBV5-4 and TRBJ2-5; possibly TRBD1 for D (5 bases). Germline CDR1 and CDR2: SGHNT and YYREEE (reference sequence). The CDR3 totals 16 residues. Between the trimmed V and J ends, which lost 1 base and 0 bases, there was a span of 13 bases. DNA of the CDR3: TGTGCCAGCAGCTTGATGACAGTTCCGTACCAAGAGACCCAGTACTTC. It codes for CASSLMTVPYQETQYF. Complete variable domain (other parts from reference TRBV5-4 and TRBJ2-5): ETGVTQSPTHLIKTRGQQVTLRCSSQSGHNTVSWYQQALGQGPQFIFQYYREEENGRGNFPPRFSGLQFPNYSSELNVNALELDDSALYLCASSLMTVPYQETQYFGPGTRLLVL.

The chain employs TRBV19 and TRBJ2-5; tentatively, D is TRBD2 (6 bases). The CDR3 consists of 15 residues. Trimming cost V 3 bases and J 4 bases, with 15 bases left between them. CDR1 is LNHDA and CDR2 is SQIVND in the germline V gene (reference sequence). This CDR3 is CASSMGPKGGETQYF. DNA of the CDR3: TGTGCCAGTAGTATGGGGCCAAAGGGAGGAGAGACCCAGTACTTC.

This clone has a single count. This chain connects TRBV28 to TRBJ2-3, with D possibly being TRBD2 (6 bases). The CDR3 contains 16 residues. V dropped 4 bases and J dropped 3 bases, with 17 bases sitting between them. The germline CDR1 and CDR2 sequences are MDHEN and SYDVKM. For the CDR3, the DNA is TGTGCCAGCAGTTCTCCGGGACTCCCCTCGACAGATACGCAGTATTTT. Protein product: CASSSPGLPSTDTQYF. Combining the CDR3 with reference TRBV28 and TRBJ2-3 gives the whole variable domain DVKVTQSSRYLVKRTGEKVFLECVQDMDHENMFWYRQDPGLGLRLIYFSYDVKMKEKGDIPEGYSVSREKKERFSLILESASTNQTSMYLCASSSPGLPSTDTQYFGPGTRLTVL.

About this clone: The sample contains more than one DNA sequence encoding this CDR3. The V gene is TRBV5-1, the J gene TRBJ1-4, with 11 bases matching TRBD1. V shed 1 base and J 7 bases; nucleotides not matched to a gene: 3. The CDR3 length is 15 residues. Germline V gene lookup returns CDR1 SGHRS and CDR2 YFSETQ. The chain's CDR3 is CASSLMGQGGEKLFF. DNA for the CDR3: TGCGCCAGCAGCTTGATGGGACAGGGGGGTGAAAAACTGTTTTTT.

This chain joins TRBV27 and TRBJ1-6; possible D gene TRBD1, 5 bases. V gave up 8 bases and J gave up 9 bases, with 17 bases separating them. The CDR3 consists of 14 residues. Germline CDR1 and CDR2: MNHEY and SMNVEV (reference sequence). The CDR3 DNA is TGTGCCAGCTCTAGAGGGGAGAATGGTTCACCCCTCCACTTT. The encoded protein is CASSRGENGSPLHF.

The chain has TRBV10-1 and TRBJ2-7, with 9 bases lining up with TRBD1. The germline V gene encodes CDR1 WNHNN and CDR2 SYGVQD (reference sequence). V dropped 4 bases and J dropped 6; count of bases not matched to a gene: 7. This CDR3 region has 14 residues. The CDR3 DNA sequence: TGCGCCAGCAGTGCTTCCGGGACAGGGCGCGAGCAGTACTTC. The encoded protein is CASSASGTGREQYF.

V and J are TRBV11-2 and TRBJ2-2; D possibly matches TRBD1 or TRBD2 (5 bases each). The CDR3 contains 17 residues. Germline CDR1 and CDR2: SGHAT and FQNNGV. Trimming cost V 0 bases and J 2 bases, with 13 bases left between them. The CDR3 nucleotides are TGTGCCAGCAGCTTAGATTCTCGAGGGGAAAACACCGGGGAGCTGTTTTTT. Protein sequence: CASSLDSRGENTGELFF.

A note on this clone: This sample also contains other DNA sequences that code for the same CDR3. In nucleotides, the CDR3 is TGTGCCAGCAGCTTAGCGGGGACAAGCAATCAGCCCCAGCATTTT. It translates to CASSLAGTSNQPQHF. The chain has TRBV11-2 and TRBJ1-5; the D gene is possibly TRBD1 (6 bases). The CDR3 runs 15 residues. V lost 1 base and J 1 base, leaving 8 bases between the germline ends. Germline V lookup: CDR1 SGHAT, CDR2 FQNNGV. The whole variable domain, filled in from reference TRBV11-2 and TRBJ1-5, reads EAGVAQSPRYKIIEKRQSVAFWCNPISGHATLYWYQQILGQGPKLLIQFQNNGVVDDSQLPKDRFSAERLKGVDSTLKIQPAKLEDSAVYLCASSLAGTSNQPQHFGDGTRLSIL.

The genes are TRBV2 and TRBJ2-7; D not resolved. The CDR3 totals 15 residues. Trimming took 7 bases from V and 1 from J, leaving 17 bases between them. Germline V lookup: CDR1 SNHLY, CDR2 FYNNEI. The CDR3 spells CASTSGPVPSYEQYF. The DNA of the CDR3 is TGTGCCAGCACCTCAGGTCCGGTACCGTCCTACGAGCAGTACTTC.

The chain uses TRBV12-5 and TRBJ2-7, with 7 bases fitting TRBD1. V trimming: 1 base; J trimming: 0 bases; junction bases outside the gene matches: 3. The germline V gene encodes CDR1 LGHNT and CDR2 FRNRAP. CDR3 length equals 15 residues. CDR3 loop: CASGLETGRSYEQYF. CDR3 nucleotides: TGTGCTAGTGGTTTGGAGACAGGGCGCTCCTACGAGCAGTACTTC.

The rearrangement uses TRBV10-3 and TRBJ2-7, with 8 bases that match TRBD1. This CDR3 region has 16 residues. Germline-derived CDR1 and CDR2 are ENHRY and SYGVKD. With V trimmed by 1 base and J by 2 bases, 7 bases remained unmatched. CDR3 nucleotide sequence: TGTGCCATCAGTGAGTTCGAGGGGACAGGCACCTACGAGCAGTACTTC. Protein product: CAISEFEGTGTYEQYF.

Worth noting for this clone: The sample contains more than one DNA sequence encoding this CDR3. The chain links TRBV5-1 to TRBJ1-5; D remains ambiguous. CDR1 and CDR2 (germline): SGHRS, YFSETQ. V lost 0 bases to trimming and J lost 4 bases, with 5 bases between them. This CDR3 has 13 residues. CDR3 DNA: TGCGCCAGCAGCTTGGGAGAAAATCAGCCCCAGCATTTT. Translation: CASSLGENQPQHF.

V gene TRBV9 combines with J gene TRBJ2-5, with unresolved D. The CDR3 consists of 17 residues. Germline-derived CDR1 and CDR2 are SGDLS and YYNGEE. Trimming left V 0 bases short and J 5 bases short, with 20 bases between. The DNA of the CDR3 is TGTGCCAGCAGCGTAGGTGGCACTTCAGACGGCTTGGAGACCCAGTACTTC. Amino acid sequence: CASSVGGTSDGLETQYF.

This clone appeared a few times. This chain joins TRBV28 and TRBJ1-2, with D unclear. This CDR3 comprises 13 residues. Germline V gene sequence: CDR1 MDHEN, CDR2 SYDVKM. With 3 bases removed from V and 2 bases from J, the gap between germline ends came to 7 bases. The CDR3 DNA is TGTGCCAGCAGTTTCTCCGGGAACTATGGCTACACCTTC. It codes for CASSFSGNYGYTF.

V usage is TRBV30 and J usage is TRBJ1-1, with a weak D call TRBD1 (5 bases). The V gene lost 2 bases and the J gene lost 14 bases, with 21 bases spanning the gap. The CDR3 contains 13 residues. In germline, CDR1 is GTSNPN, CDR2 SVGIG (reference sequence). This CDR3 is CAWSPRPTGGYFF. In DNA, the CDR3 is TGTGCCTGGAGTCCAAGACCCACGGGGGGATACTTCTTT.

This sequence joins TRBV10-3 and TRBJ1-1; tentative D call: TRBD1 (6 bases). The germline V gene has CDR1 ENHRY and CDR2 SYGVKD. This CDR3 has 14 amino acids. Trimming pared 0 bases from V and 4 bases from J, leaving 9 bases between. The CDR3 is CAISESDRSTEAFF. The CDR3, as DNA: TGTGCCATCAGTGAGTCTGACAGGTCCACTGAAGCTTTCTTT.

The V call is TRBV2, the J call TRBJ1-5; no firm D call. This CDR3 is built from 14 residues. Deletions cut 1 base from V and 5 bases from J, with 9 bases between. Germline V CDR1 and CDR2: SNHLY, FYNNEI. The DNA of the CDR3 is TGTGCCAGCAGTGAAGGAGGAAGGGATCAGCCCCAGCATTTT. The encoded protein is CASSEGGRDQPQHF.

The rearrangement links TRBV14 to TRBJ2-7, with no clear D. CDR3 length: 13 residues. Trimming took off 6 bases at V and 3 bases at J, with 12 bases between the two ends. Germline V gene sequence: CDR1 SGHDN, CDR2 FVKESK. In DNA form, the CDR3 reads TGTGCCAGCAGTCTAGGGTCTTACTACGAGCAGTACTTC. Encoded protein: CASSLGSYYEQYF.

The chain recombines TRBV27 with TRBJ1-2, with 11 bases that match TRBD1. CDR3 length equals 14 residues. J gave up 8 bases and V 2 bases, and 4 bases lay outside the gene matches. CDR1 is MNHEY, CDR2 SMNVEV, per germline (reference sequence). CDR3 residues: CASSLTDRGHGYTF. In DNA, the CDR3 is TGTGCCAGCAGTTTAACGGACAGGGGGCACGGCTACACCTTC.

V and J are TRBV14 and TRBJ1-4; TRBD1 is a possible D gene (5 bases). V dropped 0 bases and J dropped 7 bases, with 15 bases sitting between them. The CDR3 is made up of 16 amino acids. Germline V gene data show CDR1 as SGHDN and CDR2 as FVKESK. CDR3 sequence: CASSQDLRGSGEKLFF. In DNA, the CDR3 is TGTGCCAGCAGCCAAGATCTGAGGGGAAGTGGTGAAAAACTGTTTTTT.

The rearrangement links TRBV2 to TRBJ2-5; 7 nucleotides agree with TRBD1. The CDR3 runs to 13 residues. Germline-derived CDR1 and CDR2 are SNHLY and FYNNEI. V shed 7 bases, J shed 4 bases, and the junction held 6 bases outside the gene matches. The CDR3 sequence is CASTPQGRETQYF. The CDR3 bases are TGTGCCAGCACCCCACAGGGGAGAGAGACCCAGTACTTC.

The rearrangement joins TRBV30 to TRBJ1-2; 8 nucleotides agree with TRBD1. This CDR3 has 14 residues. Germline-derived CDR1 and CDR2 are GTSNPN and SVGIG (reference sequence). J was trimmed by 7 bases and V by 5 bases; bases with no gene match: 12. The CDR3 nucleotides are TGTGCCTGGTCCAATGTGCAGGGGGCGGTTGGCTACACCTTC. Its translation: CAWSNVQGAVGYTF. Filled out from reference TRBV30 and TRBJ1-2, the complete variable domain reads SQTIHQWPATLVQPVGSPLSLECTVEGTSNPNLYWYRQAAGRGLQLLFYSVGIGQISSEVPQNLSASRPQDRQFILSSKKLLLSDSGFYLCAWSNVQGAVGYTFGSGTRLTVV.